The 15 T cell receptor beta chains below all came from one sample that was sequenced in a study of blood T cell repertoires in COVID-19. Only in-frame clones appear in the TCRdb table, and some are missing; sequencing was by immunoSEQ multiplex PCR. In the table there are approximately 300,000 clones, about nine tenths of which are singletons. Input material: PBMCs or T cells enriched from blood (not recorded which). The receptors here all came from a woman under 30 who had recovered from COVID-19.

The chain carries TRBV5-1 and TRBJ1-1; a weak D match, TRBD1 (5 bases). V lost 0 bases, J lost 0 bases, and 9 bases lay in between. Germline values: CDR1 SGHRS, CDR2 YFSETQ. The CDR3 has 15 amino acids. For the CDR3, the DNA is TGCGCCAGCAGCTTGGAGGGAGGGGTGAACACTGAAGCTTTCTTT. Translating it yields CASSLEGGVNTEAFF.

This CDR3 is CASSILSGELFF. CDR3 DNA: TGTGCCAGTAGTATTTTATCCGGGGAGCTGTTTTTT. The gene calls are TRBV19 and TRBJ2-2, with D unclear. Germline V gene lookup returns CDR1 LNHDA and CDR2 SQIVND (reference sequence). This CDR3 contains 12 residues. V dropped 3 bases and J dropped 6 bases, with 5 bases sitting between them.

The chain combines TRBV28 with TRBJ2-7, with D maybe TRBD2 (5 bases). Germline CDR1 is MDHEN and CDR2 is SYDVKM. This CDR3 is 16 amino acids long. V lost 4 bases and J lost 2, with 18 bases in between. The CDR3 DNA is TGTGCCAGCAGTTCCTTCGGGCGGGTACCCGCCTACGAGCAGTACTTC. This sequence encodes CASSSFGRVPAYEQYF.

J is TRBJ1-5 and V is TRBV7-8; D unclear. The CDR3 spans 15 residues. Between the trimmed V and J ends, which lost 1 base and 4 bases, there was a span of 11 bases. Germline V CDR1 and CDR2: SGHVS, FQNEAQ. The CDR3 DNA follows: TGTGCCAGCAGCTTAGGGAGAGGGCTTAATCAGCCCCAGCATTTT. Translating gives CASSLGRGLNQPQHF.

This CDR3 reads CASSRQGVGTDTQYF. DNA of the CDR3: TGTGCCAGCAGCCGACAGGGGGTGGGCACAGATACGCAGTATTTT. This chain joins TRBV7-3 and TRBJ2-3; 9 positions agree with TRBD1. The CDR3 consists of 15 residues. The ends lost 5 bases at V and 1 base at J; junction bases unmatched: 4. Germline V gene sequence: CDR1 SGHTA, CDR2 FQGTGA.

This chain connects TRBV6-6 to TRBJ2-1, with D perhaps TRBD1 (5 bases). CDR3 length: 13 residues. V was cut by 8 bases and J by 4 bases, with 12 bases left in between. Per the germline V gene, CDR1 is MNHNY and CDR2 is SVGAGI (reference sequence). CDR3 amino acids: CASSSAGYNEQFF. DNA of the CDR3: TGTGCCAGCTCCTCGGCAGGGTACAATGAGCAGTTCTTC.

V usage is TRBV6-5 and J usage is TRBJ2-7; D is uncertain. The CDR3 is 14 amino acids. The V gene lost 6 bases and the J gene lost 1 base, with 13 bases spanning the gap. From germline, CDR1 is MNHEY and CDR2 SVGAGI. The CDR3 DNA follows: TGTGCCAGCAGGACCATCCAGGATTCCTACGAGCAGTACTTC. Amino acid sequence: CASRTIQDSYEQYF.

The chain combines TRBV7-8 with TRBJ2-7, with 15 bases that match TRBD2. From germline, CDR1 is SGHVS and CDR2 FQNEAQ. CDR3 length: 19 amino acids. V gave up 3 bases and J gave up 5 bases; unmatched junction bases: 14. CDR3 DNA: TGTGCCAGCAGCTTCGCCTTAGGACTAGCGGGAGGGTTCTCGCACGAGCAGTACTTC. Translated, it gives CASSFALGLAGGFSHEQYF. Using reference TRBV7-8 and TRBJ2-7 for the parts outside the CDR3, the full variable domain is GAGVSQSPRYKVAKRGQDVALRCDPISGHVSLFWYQQALGQGPEFLTYFQNEAQLDKSGLPSDRFFAERPEGSVSTLKIQRTQQEDSAVYLCASSFALGLAGGFSHEQYFGPGTRLTVT.

This chain uses TRBV29-1 with TRBJ2-5; 8 bases are a match to TRBD2. Looked up from germline, CDR1 is SQVTM and CDR2 is ANQGSEA. The CDR3 covers 14 residues. V lost 6 bases and J lost 4; bases outside the gene matches: 10. The CDR3, as DNA: TGCAGCGTCTCGGCGGGGGGCCGGGTAGAGACCCAGTACTTC. Translating gives CSVSAGGRVETQYF.

This clone was counted only a few times. This rearrangement joins TRBV4-1 to TRBJ2-7; possibly TRBD1 for D (6 bases). This CDR3 has 16 residues. V dropped 0 bases and J dropped 6 bases, with 18 bases sitting between them. The germline V gene has CDR1 MGHRA and CDR2 YSYEKL. CDR3 nucleotide sequence: TGCGCCAGCAGCCAAGACTGGGGCTCAGGGGATATCGAGCAGTACTTC. It translates to CASSQDWGSGDIEQYF.

This sequence joins TRBV4-1 and TRBJ1-5; 7 bases line up with TRBD1. Losses at the gene ends were 4 bases for V and 3 bases for J; bases not matched to a gene: 9. Germline values: CDR1 MGHRA, CDR2 YSYEKL. This CDR3 spans 16 amino acids. The CDR3 is CASSLGPGQFNQPQHF. The CDR3, as DNA: TGCGCCAGCAGCCTAGGACCGGGACAGTTCAATCAGCCCCAGCATTTT.

V gene TRBV30 combines with J gene TRBJ1-2, with a weak D call TRBD1 (6 bases). Deletions cut 2 bases from V and 2 bases from J, with 9 bases between. This CDR3 is built from 13 residues. In germline, CDR1 is GTSNPN, CDR2 SVGIG (reference sequence). The CDR3 sequence: CAWSSQGNYGYTF. CDR3 nucleotide sequence: TGTGCCTGGAGTTCTCAGGGGAACTATGGCTACACCTTC. The full variable domain, completed using reference TRBV30 and TRBJ1-2, is SQTIHQWPATLVQPVGSPLSLECTVEGTSNPNLYWYRQAAGRGLQLLFYSVGIGQISSEVPQNLSASRPQDRQFILSSKKLLLSDSGFYLCAWSSQGNYGYTFGSGTRLTVV.

The chain uses TRBV12-5 and TRBJ1-1; D gene ambiguous. Germline V gives CDR1 LGHNT, CDR2 FRNRAP. With 0 bases removed from V and 11 bases from J, the gap between germline ends came to 10 bases. The CDR3 is 12 residues long. CDR3 in DNA: TGTGCTAGTGGTTTGGTAAGAAGAGAGGCTTTCTTT. Its protein product is CASGLVRREAFF.

The genes are TRBV10-3 and TRBJ1-1, with 8 bases matching TRBD1. V lost 1 base to trimming and J lost 8 bases; unmatched junction nucleotides: 6. In germline, CDR1 is ENHRY, CDR2 SYGVKD. This CDR3 is 14 amino acids long. This CDR3 reads CAISEWTGTIEAFF. The CDR3 DNA follows: TGTGCCATCAGTGAGTGGACAGGGACCATAGAAGCTTTCTTT.

V is TRBV5-1 and J is TRBJ2-1; the D gene is possibly TRBD2 (7 bases). The CDR3 consists of 15 residues. Germline lookup yields CDR1 SGHRS and CDR2 YFSETQ. V lost 4 bases and J lost 2, with 13 bases in between. The DNA of the CDR3 is TGCGCCAGCAGCAGGGGCGGGGGCCCCTACAATGAGCAGTTCTTC. Its protein product is CASSRGGGPYNEQFF.